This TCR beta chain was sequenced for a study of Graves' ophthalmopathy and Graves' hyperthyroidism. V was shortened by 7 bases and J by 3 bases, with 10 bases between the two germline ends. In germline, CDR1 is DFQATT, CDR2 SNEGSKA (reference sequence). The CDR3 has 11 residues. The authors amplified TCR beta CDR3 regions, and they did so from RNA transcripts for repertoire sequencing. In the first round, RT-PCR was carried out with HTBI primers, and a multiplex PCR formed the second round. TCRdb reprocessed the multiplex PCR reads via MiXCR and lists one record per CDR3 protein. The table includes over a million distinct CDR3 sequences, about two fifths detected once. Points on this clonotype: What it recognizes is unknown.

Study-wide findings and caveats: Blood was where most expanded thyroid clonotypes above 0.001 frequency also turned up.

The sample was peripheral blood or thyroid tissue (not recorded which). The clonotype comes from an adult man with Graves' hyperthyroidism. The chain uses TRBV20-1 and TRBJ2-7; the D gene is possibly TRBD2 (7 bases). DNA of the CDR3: TGCAGTGGAGGGGGGGGCTACGAGCAGTACTTC. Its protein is CSGGGGYEQYF.